These T cell receptor beta chains were read from a single sample in a study of blood T cell repertoires in COVID-19. The assay was immunoSEQ multiplex PCR, and TCRdb's table has in-frame clones only and misses some. The repertoire has some 270,000 clones, roughly 89% of them found once; the top ten carry 1.9%. Sequencing input: PBMCs or T cells enriched from blood (not recorded which). The receptors shown here come from an older woman who had recovered from COVID-19. Each CDR3 is given without its conserved first and last residue. Fields, in order: V gene, D gene, clone size, CDR3 protein. A D gene is named only where the DNA matches it firmly. Size is omitted from some rows. Given values are once, few, many or a class for expanded clones.

TRBV19,-,-,ASSISLASPNTGELF
TRBV28,TRBD1,-,LTGANYGYT
TRBV3-1/TRBV3-2,TRBD2,-,ASSQRELSYEQY
TRBV2,-,-,ASRRTEARGYT
TRBV2,-,-,ASSEYRGSITGELF
TRBV5-6,-,-,ASSLAQAPHQPQH
TRBV5-1,-,-,ASSLDSYSYNEQF
TRBV5-1,TRBD2,-,ASSSLPSGGAETQY
TRBV5-1,TRBD1,-,ASRTGGLGYT
TRBV20-1,-,once,SASLQMNTGELF
TRBV19,-,-,ASSRDRGDEQY